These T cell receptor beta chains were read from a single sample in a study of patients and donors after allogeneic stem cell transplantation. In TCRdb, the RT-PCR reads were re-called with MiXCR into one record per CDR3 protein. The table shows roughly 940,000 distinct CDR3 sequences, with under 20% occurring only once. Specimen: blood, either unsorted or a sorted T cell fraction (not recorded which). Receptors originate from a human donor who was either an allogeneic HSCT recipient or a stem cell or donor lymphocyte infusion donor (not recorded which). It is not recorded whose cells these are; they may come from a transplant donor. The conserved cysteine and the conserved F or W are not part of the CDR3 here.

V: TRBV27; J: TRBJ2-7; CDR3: ASCNGTSGLGQY
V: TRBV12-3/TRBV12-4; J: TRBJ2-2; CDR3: ASSSGLRSTGELF
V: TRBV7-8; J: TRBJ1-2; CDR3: ASSYRHLEESNYGYT
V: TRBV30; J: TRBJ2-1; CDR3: AWVRRDREANEQF
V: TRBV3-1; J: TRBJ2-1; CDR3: ASSPRTTILPNEQF
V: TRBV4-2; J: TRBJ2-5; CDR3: ASSPYRQGVGGETQY
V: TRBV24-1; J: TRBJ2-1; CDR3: ATSDPTSGGADEQF
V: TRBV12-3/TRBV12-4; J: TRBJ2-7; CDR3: ASSALGLGKYEQY
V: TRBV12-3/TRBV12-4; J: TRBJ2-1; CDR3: ASSQGKQF
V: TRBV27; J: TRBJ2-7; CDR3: ASSLRRDRSSYEQY
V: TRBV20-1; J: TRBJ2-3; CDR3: SARDGGRTDTQY
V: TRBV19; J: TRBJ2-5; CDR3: ASSKPEETQY
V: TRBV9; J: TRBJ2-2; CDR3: ASSPGGPGELF
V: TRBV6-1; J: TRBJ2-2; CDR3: ASGRDSNTGELF
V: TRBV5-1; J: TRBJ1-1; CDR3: ATGRNSFTEAF
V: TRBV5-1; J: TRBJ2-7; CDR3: ASSWERGGYEQY
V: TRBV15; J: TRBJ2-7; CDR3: ATSKHEISYEQY
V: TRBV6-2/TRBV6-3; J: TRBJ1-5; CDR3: ASSYSRQGASNQPQH
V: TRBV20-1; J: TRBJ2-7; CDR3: MTAGTGTYEQY
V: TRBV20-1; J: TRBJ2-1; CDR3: SATGLAKNRNEQF
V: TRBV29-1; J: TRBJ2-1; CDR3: SVSEAGGPLNEQF
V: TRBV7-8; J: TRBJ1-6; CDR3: ASSPRRTENSPLH
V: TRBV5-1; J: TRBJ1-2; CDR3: ASSLGPRQEYGYT
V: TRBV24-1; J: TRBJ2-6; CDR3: ATSDPSSGANVLT
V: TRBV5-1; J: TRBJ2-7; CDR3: ASSPWTSGGDFSYEQY
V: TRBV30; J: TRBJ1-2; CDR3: AWSGGGYGYT
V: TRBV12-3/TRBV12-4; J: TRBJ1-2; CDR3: ASSVPGGTRGYT
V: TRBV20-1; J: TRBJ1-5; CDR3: SAREPRGPRESQH
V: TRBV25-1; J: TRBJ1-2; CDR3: ASSESGGRYGYT
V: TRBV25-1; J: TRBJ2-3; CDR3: ASRGSASGTDTQY
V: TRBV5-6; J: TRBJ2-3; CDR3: ASSLAVSSTDTQY
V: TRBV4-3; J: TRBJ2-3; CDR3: ASSQDGQTSTDTQY
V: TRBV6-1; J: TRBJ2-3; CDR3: ASSEAPGGRQY
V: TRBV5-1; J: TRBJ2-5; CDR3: ASAPLAGQETQY
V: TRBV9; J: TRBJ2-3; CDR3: ASSVRRQGGTDTQY
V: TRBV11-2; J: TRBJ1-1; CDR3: ASSITGGANTEAF
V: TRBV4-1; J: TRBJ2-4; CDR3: ASSQDQGRGYGIQY
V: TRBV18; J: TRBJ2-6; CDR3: ASSPGEAGANVLT
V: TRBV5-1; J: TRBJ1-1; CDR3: ASSGGLRNTEAF
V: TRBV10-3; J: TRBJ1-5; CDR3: AISGTDNQPQH
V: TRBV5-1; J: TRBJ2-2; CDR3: ASSFGLGPNTGELF
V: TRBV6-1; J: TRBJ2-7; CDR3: ASNEGQGFYEQY
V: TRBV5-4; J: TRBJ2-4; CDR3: ASSLNSWGAKNIQY
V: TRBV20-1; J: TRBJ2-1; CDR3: SARDTAEDHYNEQF
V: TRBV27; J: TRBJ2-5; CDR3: ASSSTLIGETQY
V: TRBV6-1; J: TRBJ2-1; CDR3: ASGFGGYNEQF
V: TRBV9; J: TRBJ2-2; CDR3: ASSARDRGFRGELF
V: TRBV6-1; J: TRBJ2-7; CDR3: ASSRGLAGGSTYEQY
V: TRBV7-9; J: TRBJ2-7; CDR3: ASNPGQYYEQY
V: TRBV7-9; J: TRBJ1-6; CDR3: ASSSDWSLTNSPLH
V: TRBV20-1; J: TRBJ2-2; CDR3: SARVQTYPTGELF
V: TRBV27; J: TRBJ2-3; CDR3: ASSKGLTPDTQY